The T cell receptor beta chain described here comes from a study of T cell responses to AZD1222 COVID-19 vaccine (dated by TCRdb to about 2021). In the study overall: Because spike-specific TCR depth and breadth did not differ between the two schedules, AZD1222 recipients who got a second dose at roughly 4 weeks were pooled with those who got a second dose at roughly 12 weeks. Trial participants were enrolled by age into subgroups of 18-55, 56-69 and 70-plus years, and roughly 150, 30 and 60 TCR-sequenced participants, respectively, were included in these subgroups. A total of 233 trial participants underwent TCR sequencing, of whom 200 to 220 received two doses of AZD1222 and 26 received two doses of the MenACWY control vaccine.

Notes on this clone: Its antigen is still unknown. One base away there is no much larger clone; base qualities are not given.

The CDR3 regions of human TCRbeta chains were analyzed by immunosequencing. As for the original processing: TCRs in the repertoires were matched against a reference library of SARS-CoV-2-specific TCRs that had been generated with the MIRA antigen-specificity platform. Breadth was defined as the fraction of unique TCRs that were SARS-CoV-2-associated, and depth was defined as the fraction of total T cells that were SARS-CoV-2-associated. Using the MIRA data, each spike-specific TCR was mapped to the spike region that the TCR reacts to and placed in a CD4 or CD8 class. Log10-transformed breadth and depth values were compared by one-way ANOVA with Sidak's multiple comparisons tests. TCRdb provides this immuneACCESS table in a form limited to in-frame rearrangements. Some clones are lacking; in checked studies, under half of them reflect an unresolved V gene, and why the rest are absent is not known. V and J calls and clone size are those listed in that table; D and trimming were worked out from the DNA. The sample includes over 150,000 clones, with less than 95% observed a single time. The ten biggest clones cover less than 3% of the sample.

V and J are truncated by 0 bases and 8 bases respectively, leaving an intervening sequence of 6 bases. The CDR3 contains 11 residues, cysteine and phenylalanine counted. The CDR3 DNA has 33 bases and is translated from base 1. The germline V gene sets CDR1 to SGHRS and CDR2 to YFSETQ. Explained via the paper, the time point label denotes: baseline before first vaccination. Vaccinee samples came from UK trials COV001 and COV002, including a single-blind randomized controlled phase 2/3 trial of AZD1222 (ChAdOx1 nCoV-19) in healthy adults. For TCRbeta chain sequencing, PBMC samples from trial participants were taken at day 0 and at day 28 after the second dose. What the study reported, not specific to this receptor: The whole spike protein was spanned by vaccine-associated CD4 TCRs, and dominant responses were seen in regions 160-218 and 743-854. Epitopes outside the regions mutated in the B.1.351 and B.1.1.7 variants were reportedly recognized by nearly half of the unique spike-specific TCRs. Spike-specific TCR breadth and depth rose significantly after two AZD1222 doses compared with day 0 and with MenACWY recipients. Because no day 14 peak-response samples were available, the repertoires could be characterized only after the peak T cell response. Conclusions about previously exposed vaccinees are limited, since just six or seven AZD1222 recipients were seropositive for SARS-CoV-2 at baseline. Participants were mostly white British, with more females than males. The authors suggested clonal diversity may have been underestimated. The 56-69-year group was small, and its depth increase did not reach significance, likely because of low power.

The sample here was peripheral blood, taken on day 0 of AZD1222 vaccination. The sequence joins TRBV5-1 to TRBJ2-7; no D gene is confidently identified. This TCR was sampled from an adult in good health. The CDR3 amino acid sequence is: CASSLGDKQYF. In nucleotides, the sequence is TGCGCCAGCAGCTTGGGGGATAAGCAGTACTTC.